The following is a TCR beta chain sequence with its context. The data originate from a study of blood T cell repertoires in COVID-19. Background on the study: Sample material is recorded as cDNA or gDNA derived from T cells, B-cell-depleted T cells, or PBMCs.

Produced via immunoSEQ multiplex PCR; TCRdb's table is partial and in-frame only. Among 380,000 or so clones listed, approximately 85% were seen once. With V trimmed by 6 bases and J by 3 bases, 8 bases remained unmatched. The germline V gene encodes CDR1 MNHEY and CDR2 SVGAGI. This CDR3 spans 14 amino acids. The chain joins TRBV6-5 to TRBJ2-7, with TRBD1 matching over 7 bases. The clonotype originates from a woman in her thirties or forties with acute COVID-19. The sample taken for sequencing was PBMCs or T cells enriched from blood (not recorded which). This chain's CDR3 is CASRDTGTDYEQYF. CDR3 DNA sequence: TGTGCCAGCAGAGATACCGGGACAGACTACGAGCAGTACTTC.